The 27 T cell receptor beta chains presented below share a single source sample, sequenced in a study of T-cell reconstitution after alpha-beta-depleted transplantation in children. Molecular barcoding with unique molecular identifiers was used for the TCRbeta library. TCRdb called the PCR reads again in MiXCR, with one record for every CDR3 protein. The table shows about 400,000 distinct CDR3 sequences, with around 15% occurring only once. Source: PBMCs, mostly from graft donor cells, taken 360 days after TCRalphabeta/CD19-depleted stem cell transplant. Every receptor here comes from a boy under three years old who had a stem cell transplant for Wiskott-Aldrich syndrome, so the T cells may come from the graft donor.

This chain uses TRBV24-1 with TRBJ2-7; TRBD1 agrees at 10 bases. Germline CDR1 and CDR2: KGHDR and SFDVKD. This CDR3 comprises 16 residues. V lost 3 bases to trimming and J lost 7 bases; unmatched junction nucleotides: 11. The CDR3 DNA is TGTGCCACCAGTGATCCGGGACAGGGGCAACCAGGGGAGCAGTACTTC. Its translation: CATSDPGQGQPGEQYF.

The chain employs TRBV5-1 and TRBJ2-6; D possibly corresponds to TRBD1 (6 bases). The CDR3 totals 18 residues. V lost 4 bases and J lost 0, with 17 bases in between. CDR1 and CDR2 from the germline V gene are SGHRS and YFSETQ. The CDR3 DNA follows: TGCGCCAGCAGCCGACAGGTGTGGTCTAACTCTGGGGCCAACGTCCTGACTTTC. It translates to CASSRQVWSNSGANVLTF. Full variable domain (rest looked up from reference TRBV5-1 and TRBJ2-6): KAGVTQTPRYLIKTRGQQVTLSCSPISGHRSVSWYQQTPGQGLQFLFEYFSETQRNKGNFPGRFSGRQFSNSRSEMNVSTLELGDSALYLCASSRQVWSNSGANVLTFGAGSRLTVL.

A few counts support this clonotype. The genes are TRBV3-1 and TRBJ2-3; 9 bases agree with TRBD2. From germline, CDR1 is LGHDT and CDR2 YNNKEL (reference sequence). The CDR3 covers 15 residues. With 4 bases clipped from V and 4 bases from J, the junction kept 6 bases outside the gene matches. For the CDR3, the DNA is TGTGCCAGCAGCCGGACTAGCGCGGGGGCAGATACGCAGTATTTT. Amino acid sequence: CASSRTSAGADTQYF.

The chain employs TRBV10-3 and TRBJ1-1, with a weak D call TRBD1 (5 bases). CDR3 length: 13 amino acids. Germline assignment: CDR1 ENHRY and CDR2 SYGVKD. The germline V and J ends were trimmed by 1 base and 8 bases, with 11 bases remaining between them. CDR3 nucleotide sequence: TGTGCCATCAGTGAGTGGGGGACCGGGGAAGCTTTCTTT. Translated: CAISEWGTGEAFF.

The CDR3 sequence is CASILNYGANVLTF. CDR3 coding DNA: TGTGCCAGCATCCTAAATTATGGGGCCAACGTCCTGACTTTC. The chain recombines TRBV12-3 or TRBV12-4 with TRBJ2-6; D is ambiguous. Trimming shortened V by 7 bases and J by 3 bases, and 10 bases separated the two germline ends. The length of the CDR3 is 14 residues.

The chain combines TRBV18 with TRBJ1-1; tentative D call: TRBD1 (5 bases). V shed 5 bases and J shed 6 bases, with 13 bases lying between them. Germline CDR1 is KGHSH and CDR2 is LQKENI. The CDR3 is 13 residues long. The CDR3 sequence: CASSIGAKSEAFF. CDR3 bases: TGTGCCAGCTCAATAGGGGCGAAGTCTGAAGCTTTCTTT.

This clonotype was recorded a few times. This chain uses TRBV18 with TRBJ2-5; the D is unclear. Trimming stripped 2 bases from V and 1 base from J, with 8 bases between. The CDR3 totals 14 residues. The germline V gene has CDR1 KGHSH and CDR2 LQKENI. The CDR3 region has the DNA TGTGCCAGCTCACCAAAGTCGTTCCAAGAGACCCAGTACTTC. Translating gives CASSPKSFQETQYF.

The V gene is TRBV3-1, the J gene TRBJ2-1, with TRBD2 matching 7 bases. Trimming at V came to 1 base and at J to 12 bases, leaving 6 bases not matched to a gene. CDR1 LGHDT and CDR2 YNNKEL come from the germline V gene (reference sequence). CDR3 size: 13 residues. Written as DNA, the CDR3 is TGTGCCAGCAGCCAAGTGCGGGGGAATTCGCAGTTCTTC. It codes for CASSQVRGNSQFF.

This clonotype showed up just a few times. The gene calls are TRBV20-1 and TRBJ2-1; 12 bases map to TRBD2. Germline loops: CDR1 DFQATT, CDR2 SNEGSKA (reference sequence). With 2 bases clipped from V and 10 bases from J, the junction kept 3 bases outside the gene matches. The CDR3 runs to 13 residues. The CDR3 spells CSARLAGGQEQFF. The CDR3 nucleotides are TGCAGTGCTAGACTAGCGGGGGGGCAGGAGCAGTTCTTC.

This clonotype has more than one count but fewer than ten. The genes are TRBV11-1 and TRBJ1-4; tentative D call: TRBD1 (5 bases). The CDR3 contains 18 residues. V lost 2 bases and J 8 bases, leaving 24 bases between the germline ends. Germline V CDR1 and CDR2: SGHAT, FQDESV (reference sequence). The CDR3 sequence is CASSLRGVAVGTTEKLFF. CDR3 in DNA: TGTGCCAGCAGCTTACGGGGAGTTGCAGTCGGGACTACCGAAAAACTGTTTTTT.

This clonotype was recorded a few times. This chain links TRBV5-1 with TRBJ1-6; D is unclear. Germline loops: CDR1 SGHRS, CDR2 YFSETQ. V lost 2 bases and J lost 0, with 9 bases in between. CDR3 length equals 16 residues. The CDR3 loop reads CASSFYLGSYNSPLHF. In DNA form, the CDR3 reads TGCGCCAGCAGCTTTTATTTGGGCTCCTATAATTCACCCCTCCACTTT.

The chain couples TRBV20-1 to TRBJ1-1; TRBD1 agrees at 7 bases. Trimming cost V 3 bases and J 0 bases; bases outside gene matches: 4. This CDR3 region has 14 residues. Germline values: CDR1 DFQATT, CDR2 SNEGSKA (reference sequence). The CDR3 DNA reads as TGCAGTGCTAGGATTAGGGGGCTGAACACTGAAGCTTTCTTT. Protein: CSARIRGLNTEAFF.

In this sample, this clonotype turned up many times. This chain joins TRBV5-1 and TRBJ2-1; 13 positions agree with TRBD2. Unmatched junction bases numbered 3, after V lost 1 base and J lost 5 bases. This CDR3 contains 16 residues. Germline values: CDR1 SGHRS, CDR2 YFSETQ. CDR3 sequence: CASSLKLAGGNNEQFF. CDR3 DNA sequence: TGCGCCAGCAGCTTGAAACTAGCGGGAGGGAACAATGAGCAGTTCTTC.

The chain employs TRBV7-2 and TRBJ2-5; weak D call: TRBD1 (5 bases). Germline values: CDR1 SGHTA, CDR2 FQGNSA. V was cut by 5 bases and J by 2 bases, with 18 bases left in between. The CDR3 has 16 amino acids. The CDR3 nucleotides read TGTGCCAGCAGCCCCCGCCTTGGGCAGGGTCAAGAGACCCAGTACTTC. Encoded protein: CASSPRLGQGQETQYF.

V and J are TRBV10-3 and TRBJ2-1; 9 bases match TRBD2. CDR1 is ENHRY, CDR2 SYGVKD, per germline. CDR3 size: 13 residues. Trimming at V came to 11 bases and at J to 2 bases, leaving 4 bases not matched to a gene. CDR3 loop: CALRGGAYNEQFF. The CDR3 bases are TGTGCCCTCCGCGGGGGGGCCTACAATGAGCAGTTCTTC.

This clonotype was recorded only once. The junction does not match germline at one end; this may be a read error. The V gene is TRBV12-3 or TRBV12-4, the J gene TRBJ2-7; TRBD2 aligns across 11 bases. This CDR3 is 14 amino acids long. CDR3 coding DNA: TGTGCCAGCAGGTTAGCGGGAGGGACCCACGAGCAGTACTTC. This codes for CASRLAGGTHEQYF.

For the CDR3, the DNA is TGTGCTAGTGGTTTGGTAGAGACTATCCCGACCTACGAGCAGTACTTC. Protein: CASGLVETIPTYEQYF. The J gene is TRBJ2-7, the V gene TRBV12-5; D might be TRBD2 (5 bases). The V end was cut by 0 bases, the J end by 2 bases, with 14 bases between. The CDR3 loop spans 16 amino acids. Germline lookup yields CDR1 LGHNT and CDR2 FRNRAP.

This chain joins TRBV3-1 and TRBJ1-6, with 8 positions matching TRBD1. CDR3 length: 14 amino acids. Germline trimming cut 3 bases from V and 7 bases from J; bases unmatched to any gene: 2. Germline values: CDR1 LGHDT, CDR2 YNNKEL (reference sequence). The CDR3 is CASSHGQGNSPLHF. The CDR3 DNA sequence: TGTGCCAGCAGCCACGGACAGGGAAATTCACCCCTCCACTTT.

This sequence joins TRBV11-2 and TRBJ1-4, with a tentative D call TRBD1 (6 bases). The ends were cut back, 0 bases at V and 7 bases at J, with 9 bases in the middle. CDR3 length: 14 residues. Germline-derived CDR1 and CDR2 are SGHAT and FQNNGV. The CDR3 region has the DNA TGTGCCAGCAGCTTAGACAGGGGTAGTGAAAAACTGTTTTTT. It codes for CASSLDRGSEKLFF.

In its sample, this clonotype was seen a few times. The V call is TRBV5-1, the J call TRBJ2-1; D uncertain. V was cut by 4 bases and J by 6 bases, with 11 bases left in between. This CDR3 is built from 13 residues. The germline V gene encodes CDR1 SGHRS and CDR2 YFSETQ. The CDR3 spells CASSTRPANEQFF. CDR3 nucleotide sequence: TGCGCCAGCAGCACCCGACCCGCCAATGAGCAGTTCTTC.

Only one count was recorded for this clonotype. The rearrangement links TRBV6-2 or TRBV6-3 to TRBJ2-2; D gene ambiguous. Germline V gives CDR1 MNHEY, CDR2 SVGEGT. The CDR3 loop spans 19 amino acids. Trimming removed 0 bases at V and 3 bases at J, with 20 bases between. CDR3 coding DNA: TGTGCCAGCAGTTACTCTAGACGGATGTTAAGAAAGGACACCGGGGAGCTGTTTTTT. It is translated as CASSYSRRMLRKDTGELFF.

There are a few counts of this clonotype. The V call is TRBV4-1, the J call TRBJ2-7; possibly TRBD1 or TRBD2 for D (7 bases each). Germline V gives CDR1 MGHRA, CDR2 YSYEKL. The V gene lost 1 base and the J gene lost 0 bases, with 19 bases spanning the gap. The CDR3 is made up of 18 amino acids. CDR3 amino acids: CASSQGLSQGGDSYEQYF. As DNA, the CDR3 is TGCGCCAGCAGCCAAGGACTGAGTCAGGGGGGGGACTCCTACGAGCAGTACTTC.

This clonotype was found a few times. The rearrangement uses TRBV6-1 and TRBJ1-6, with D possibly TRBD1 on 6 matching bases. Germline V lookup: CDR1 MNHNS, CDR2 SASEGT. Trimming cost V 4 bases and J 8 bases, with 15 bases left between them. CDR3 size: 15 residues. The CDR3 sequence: CASSARFSGDSPLHF. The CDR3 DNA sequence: TGTGCCAGCAGTGCCCGTTTTTCAGGGGATTCACCCCTCCACTTT.

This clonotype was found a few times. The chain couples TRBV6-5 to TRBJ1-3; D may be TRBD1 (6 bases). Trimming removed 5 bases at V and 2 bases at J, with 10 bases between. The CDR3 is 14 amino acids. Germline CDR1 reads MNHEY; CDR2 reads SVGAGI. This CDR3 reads CASSLQGPGNTIYF. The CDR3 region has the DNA TGTGCCAGCAGTCTACAGGGACCTGGAAACACCATATATTTT.

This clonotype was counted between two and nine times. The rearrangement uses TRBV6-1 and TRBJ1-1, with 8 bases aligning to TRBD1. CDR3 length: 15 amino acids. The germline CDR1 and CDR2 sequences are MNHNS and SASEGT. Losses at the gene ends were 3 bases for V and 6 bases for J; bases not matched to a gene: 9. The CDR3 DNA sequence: TGTGCCAGCAGTGAGGGGAACAGGGGGGGTTCTGAAGCTTTCTTT. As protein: CASSEGNRGGSEAFF.

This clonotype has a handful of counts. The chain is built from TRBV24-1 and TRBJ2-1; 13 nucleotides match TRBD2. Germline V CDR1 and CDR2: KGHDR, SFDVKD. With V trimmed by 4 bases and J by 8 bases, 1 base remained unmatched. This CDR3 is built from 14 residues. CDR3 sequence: CATSDGLAGDEQFF. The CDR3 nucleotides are TGTGCCACCAGTGACGGACTAGCGGGAGATGAGCAGTTCTTC.

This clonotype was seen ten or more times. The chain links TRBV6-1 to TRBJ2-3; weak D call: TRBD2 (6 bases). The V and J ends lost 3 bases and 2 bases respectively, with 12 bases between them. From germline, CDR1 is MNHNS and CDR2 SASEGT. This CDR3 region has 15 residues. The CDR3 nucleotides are TGTGCCAGCAGTGACGGGGGTGGGCTCACAGATACGCAGTATTTT. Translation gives CASSDGGGLTDTQYF.